A selection of T cell receptor beta chains follows, all from one sample in a study of graft-versus-host responses after intestinal transplantation. Assay used: immunoSEQ multiplex PCR; TCRdb lists only in-frame clones, some missing. The data show about 21,000 clones, over 40% seen once. The specimen was alloreactive CD8+ T cells from a mixed lymphocyte reaction culture, collected before intestinal transplant. All receptors derive from a human patient who received an intestinal transplant. The CDR3 runs from the conserved cysteine through the conserved F or W. D genes are given only for firm matches. Rows give clone size only sometimes, using once, few, many, or a class for an expanded clone.

v_gene: TRBV5-4
abundance: .
j_gene: TRBJ2-1
len: 16
d_gene: .
CDR3nt: TGTGCCAGCCGGGGTAACGGGAGCCCCTCCTACAATGAGCAGTTCTTC
CDR3aa: CASRGNGSPSYNEQFF

v_gene: TRBV4-1
abundance: .
j_gene: TRBJ2-7
len: 15
d_gene: .
CDR3nt: TGCGCCAGCAGCCAAGAGGGGGCTAGCTCCTACGAGCAGTACTTC
CDR3aa: CASSQEGASSYEQYF

v_gene: TRBV28
abundance: .
j_gene: TRBJ1-4
len: 17
d_gene: TRBD1
CDR3nt: TGTGCCAGCAGGCGTACAGGGGGTAGTGGGACTAATGAAAAACTGTTTTTT
CDR3aa: CASRRTGGSGTNEKLFF

v_gene: TRBV6-5
abundance: .
j_gene: TRBJ2-1
len: 13
d_gene: TRBD1
CDR3nt: TGTGCCAGCAGTTACTCGGGGAGAACAGGGGTATTCTTC
CDR3aa: CASSYSGRTGVFF

v_gene: TRBV18
abundance: .
j_gene: TRBJ1-1
len: 12
d_gene: .
CDR3nt: TGTGCCAGCAGGACGGGCGTCACTGAAGCTTTCTTT
CDR3aa: CASRTGVTEAFF

v_gene: TRBV7-3
abundance: .
j_gene: TRBJ2-3
len: 11
d_gene: .
CDR3nt: TGTGCCCTCGAAAGCACAGATACGCAGTATTTT
CDR3aa: CALESTDTQYF

v_gene: TRBV9
abundance: once
j_gene: TRBJ2-1
len: 14
d_gene: TRBD2
CDR3nt: TGTGCCAGCAGCACCCTTAGCGGGTACAATGAGCAGTTCTTC
CDR3aa: CASSTLSGYNEQFF

v_gene: TRBV2
abundance: few
j_gene: TRBJ1-4
len: 14
d_gene: .
CDR3nt: TGTGCCAGCAGTGAAGGGGATTGGGTTGAAAAACTGTTTTTT
CDR3aa: CASSEGDWVEKLFF

v_gene: TRBV6-5
abundance: few
j_gene: TRBJ2-1
len: 16
d_gene: .
CDR3nt: TGTGCCAGCAGTTACTTCGGAGGAAGCTCCTACAATGAGCAGTTCTTC
CDR3aa: CASSYFGGSSYNEQFF

v_gene: TRBV18
abundance: .
j_gene: TRBJ2-1
len: 13
d_gene: .
CDR3nt: TGTGCCAGCTCACCTGAAGGGGGCGGGAGTTTGGTCTTC
CDR3aa: CASSPEGGGSLVF

v_gene: TRBV7-9
abundance: .
j_gene: TRBJ2-2
len: 13
d_gene: .
CDR3nt: TGTGCCAGCAGCTTATTCACCACCGGGGAGCTGTTTTTT
CDR3aa: CASSLFTTGELFF

v_gene: TRBV7-6
abundance: .
j_gene: TRBJ2-7
len: 15
d_gene: .
CDR3nt: TGTGCCAGCAGCTCCCCGCTCCAGGGGAACTACGAGCAGTACTTC
CDR3aa: CASSSPLQGNYEQYF

v_gene: TRBV28
abundance: .
j_gene: TRBJ2-2
len: 12
d_gene: .
CDR3nt: TGTGCCAGCAGTTTAAGGCCCGGGGAGCTGTTTTTT
CDR3aa: CASSLRPGELFF

v_gene: TRBV5-6
abundance: .
j_gene: TRBJ1-2
len: 14
d_gene: .
CDR3nt: TGTGCCAGCAGCTTGTATGGCAGGGGTTATGGCTACACCTTC
CDR3aa: CASSLYGRGYGYTF

v_gene: TRBV11-2
abundance: .
j_gene: TRBJ2-1
len: 15
d_gene: .
CDR3nt: TGTGCCAGCAGCCTTCTTCCACTAGAAGATGATGAGCAGTTCTTC
CDR3aa: CASSLLPLEDDEQFF

v_gene: TRBV25-1
abundance: medium-sized
j_gene: TRBJ2-1
len: 14
d_gene: TRBD1
CDR3nt: TGTGCCAGCACCGGGACAGGGGGCAACAATGAGCAGTTCTTC
CDR3aa: CASTGTGGNNEQFF

v_gene: TRBV7-9
abundance: .
j_gene: TRBJ1-4
len: 14
d_gene: .
CDR3nt: TGTGCCAGCAGCTCGAGACAGCTGGATGAAAAACTGTTTTTT
CDR3aa: CASSSRQLDEKLFF

v_gene: TRBV6-1
abundance: .
j_gene: TRBJ2-1
len: 13
d_gene: TRBD2
CDR3nt: TGTGCCAGCAGTCCTACTAGCGCCAATGAGCAGTTCTTC
CDR3aa: CASSPTSANEQFF

v_gene: TRBV6-5
abundance: .
j_gene: TRBJ2-7
len: 14
d_gene: TRBD2
CDR3nt: TGTGCCAGCAGTCAAGCCGGGACTAGCCACGAGCAGTACTTC
CDR3aa: CASSQAGTSHEQYF

v_gene: TRBV2
abundance: .
j_gene: TRBJ2-1
len: 16
d_gene: .
CDR3nt: TGTGCCAGCAGCCTAAGACTTGGCGGAGAGTACAATGAGCAGTTCTTC
CDR3aa: CASSLRLGGEYNEQFF

v_gene: TRBV5-1
abundance: .
j_gene: TRBJ2-7
len: 15
d_gene: .
CDR3nt: TGCGCCAGCAGCCGTTACAGGGCCACCGTCCACGAGCAGTACTTC
CDR3aa: CASSRYRATVHEQYF

v_gene: TRBV6-4
abundance: medium-sized
j_gene: TRBJ2-2
len: 15
d_gene: TRBD2
CDR3nt: TGTGCCAGCAGACCGGGACTAGCGAACACCGGGGAGCTGTTTTTT
CDR3aa: CASRPGLANTGELFF

v_gene: TRBV11-2
abundance: few
j_gene: TRBJ2-7
len: 14
d_gene: .
CDR3nt: TGTGCCAGCAGCTTAACAGGTATCCCTGGCGAGCAGTACTTC
CDR3aa: CASSLTGIPGEQYF

v_gene: TRBV18
abundance: .
j_gene: TRBJ2-3
len: 15
d_gene: TRBD1
CDR3nt: TGTGCCAGCTCACGGGGGACAGGGAACACAGATACGCAGTATTTT
CDR3aa: CASSRGTGNTDTQYF